The T cell receptor (beta chain) under discussion was sequenced for a study of identifying expanded T cells in peripheral blood. No infections or other immune events were documented during collection. The germline V and J ends were trimmed by 5 bases and 4 bases, with 9 bases remaining between them. Looked up from germline, CDR1 is SEHNR and CDR2 is FQNEAQ (reference sequence). This CDR3 has 13 residues. The assay was immunoSEQ multiplex PCR, and TCRdb's table has in-frame clones only and misses some. The sample lists roughly 78,000 clones, roughly 90% seen once, with 3% to 3.5% in the top ten. The sequence came from a person between 18 and 75 years old in good health. The sequencing input was blood. The chain is built from TRBV7-9 and TRBJ1-3; no definite D call. This chain's CDR3 is CASSTGGGNTIYF. The CDR3 bases are TGTGCCAGCAGCACCGGCGGGGGAAACACCATATATTTT.